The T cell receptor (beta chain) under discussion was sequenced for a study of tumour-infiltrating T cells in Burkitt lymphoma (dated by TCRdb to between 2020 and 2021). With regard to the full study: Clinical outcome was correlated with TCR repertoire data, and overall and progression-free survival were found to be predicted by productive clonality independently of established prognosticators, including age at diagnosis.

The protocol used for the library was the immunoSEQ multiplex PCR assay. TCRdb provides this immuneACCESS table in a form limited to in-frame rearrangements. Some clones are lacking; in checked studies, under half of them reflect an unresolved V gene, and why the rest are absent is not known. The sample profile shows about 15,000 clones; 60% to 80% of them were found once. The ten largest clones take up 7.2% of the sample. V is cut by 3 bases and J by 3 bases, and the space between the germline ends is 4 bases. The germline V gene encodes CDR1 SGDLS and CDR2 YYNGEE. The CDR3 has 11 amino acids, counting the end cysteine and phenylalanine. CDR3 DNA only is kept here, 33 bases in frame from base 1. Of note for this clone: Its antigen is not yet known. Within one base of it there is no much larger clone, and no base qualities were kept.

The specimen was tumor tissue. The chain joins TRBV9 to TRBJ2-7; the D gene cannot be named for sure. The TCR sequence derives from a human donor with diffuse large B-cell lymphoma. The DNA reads TGTGCCAGCAGCGCGGACTACGAGCAGTACTTC. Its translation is CASSADYEQYF.